The source of this T cell receptor (beta chain) is a study of cytomegalovirus exposure and HLA in healthy donors (dated by TCRdb to 2017 to 2019). With regard to the full study: The approximately 710 repertoires of the first cohort and the approximately 110 validation repertoires were produced on the same platform, according to a later analysis. In addition to the first cohort of 500 to 850 subjects, a separate validation cohort of under 150 different subjects was used. The aim of the study was to test whether cataloging public T cell receptors could identify signatures of past pathogen exposure. High-throughput TCR immunosequencing, statistical association of individual TCRs with disease status, and machine learning were combined to predict cytomegalovirus infection status. Points the paper makes about the study in general: A total of 150 or so TCR beta chains were listed by the study as associated with cytomegalovirus. In both the original and validation cohorts, the classifier was reported to diagnose cytomegalovirus status with high specificity and sensitivity. Of the cluster scores, roughly 93% were above 0 in a later analysis, which found that TCRs clustered in the first cohort also tended to co-occur in the approximately 120 validation repertoires. According to the authors, the approach could potentially be generalized to other disease states and immunological phenotypes. While some public TCRs were present in many individuals, most TCR sequences turned up only very rarely across donors. A later analysis had no HLA typing for the validation cohort, so co-occurrence there was scored across all 130 or so repertoires. A few of the identified cytomegalovirus-associated TCR beta chains were confirmed in vitro to be specific for cytomegalovirus antigens.

The donors belonged to the validation cohort of about 110 subjects, which was separate from the approximately 700-subject first cohort. Library preparation used the immunoSEQ multiplex PCR assay. Under the source paper's analysis protocol: A statistical classification framework was built for diagnosing cytomegalovirus status from the catalog of TCR beta chain sequences. TCRdb mirrors the immuneACCESS table, restricted to in-frame sequences. Some clones are absent from its copies; in checked studies, under half trace to an unresolved V gene, and the reason for the others is unknown. V, J and clone size reflect that table, while D and trimming were determined from the DNA. This sample has 60,000 to 80,000 clones in its table, and 85% of those were observed once. Jointly, the top ten make up about 3% of the sample. The CDR1 and CDR2 encoded by the germline V gene are SGHRS and YFSETQ. The CDR3 runs 14 amino acids, cysteine and valine included. Only the CDR3 region is kept as DNA, spanning 42 bases read in frame from base 1. Germline trimming amounts to 4 bases on V and 3 bases on J, with 5 as the count of junction bases outside the gene matches.

Comments on this clone: The antigen it binds to is not known. The input lacks base qualities; no much larger clone sits a single base away.

The TCR was taken from a man aged 30 to 45 in good health and CMV-seronegative. The chain links TRBV5-1 with TRBJ2-7; the junction holds 9 bases that match TRBD1. The source material was PBMCs. The CDR3 protein is CASSRDRDRYEQYV. The nucleotide sequence is given as TGCGCCAGCAGCCGGGACAGGGATCGCTACGAGCAGTACGTC.